Detailed here is one T cell receptor beta chain. The sample comes from a study of cytomegalovirus exposure and HLA in healthy donors. While the first cohort had 600 to 800 subjects, the donors belonged to the separate validation cohort of 100 to 150 subjects. There are 18 residues in the CDR3. Deletions cut 3 bases from V and 0 bases from J, with 20 bases between. From germline, CDR1 is SEHNR and CDR2 FQNEAQ (reference sequence). The protocol was immunoSEQ multiplex PCR, while the TCRdb copy is restricted to in-frame clones and leaves out a portion. The table lists 110,000 to 150,000 clones, about nine tenths of them singletons.

The chain carries TRBV7-9 and TRBJ1-1, with a weak D call TRBD1 (5 bases). The sample comprised PBMCs. The TCR comes from a man between 18 and 35 years old in good health and CMV-seronegative. The CDR3 spells CASSFKRAQGFMNTEAFF. For the CDR3, the DNA is TGTGCCAGCAGCTTTAAACGGGCCCAGGGTTTCATGAACACTGAAGCTTTCTTT.